This is a list of T cell receptor beta chains from one sample in a study of blood T cell repertoires in COVID-19. Clones were read by immunoSEQ multiplex PCR, and TCRdb kept only the in-frame ones, dropping some. The sample consists of 150,000 to 200,000 clones, 75% to 85% of them appearing once. Sequenced input: peripheral blood. The receptors derive from a human donor in a cohort sampled during active COVID-19. CDR3s include the opening cysteine and the closing phenylalanine or tryptophan. The D gene is left open where the match is weak.

j_gene: TRBJ2-7
v_gene: TRBV6-6
d_gene: TRBD1
CDR3nt: TGTGCCAGCAGTACCCGACAGGGAACCTACGAGCAGTACTTC
CDR3aa: CASSTRQGTYEQYF

j_gene: TRBJ2-5
v_gene: TRBV7-2
d_gene: TRBD1
CDR3nt: TGTGCCAGCAGCCAGGGGGTCGGACTTATCCAAGAGACCCAGTACTTC
CDR3aa: CASSQGVGLIQETQYF

j_gene: TRBJ2-3
v_gene: TRBV15
d_gene: NA
CDR3nt: TGTGCCACCAGCACGAGAGGAGGTACGCAGTATTTT
CDR3aa: CATSTRGGTQYF

j_gene: TRBJ1-4
v_gene: TRBV27
d_gene: NA
CDR3nt: TGTGCCAGCAGTTTATCCCCGGCGGGGGTAGTCGGTGAAAAACTGTTTTTT
CDR3aa: CASSLSPAGVVGEKLFF

j_gene: TRBJ1-5
v_gene: TRBV30
d_gene: NA
CDR3nt: TGTGCCTGGAGTCCAGGACAGTTTAATCTACATCAGCCCCAGCATTTT
CDR3aa: CAWSPGQFNLHQPQHF

j_gene: TRBJ2-1
v_gene: TRBV10-2
d_gene: TRBD1
CDR3nt: TGCGCCACCGGACAGGGGTCCTACAATGAGCAGTTCTTC
CDR3aa: CATGQGSYNEQFF

j_gene: TRBJ2-3
v_gene: TRBV9
d_gene: TRBD2
CDR3nt: TGTGCCAGCAGCGTAGAGGGACTAGCGGGGGCCTCCACAGATACGCAGTATTTT
CDR3aa: CASSVEGLAGASTDTQYF

j_gene: TRBJ2-7
v_gene: TRBV3-1/TRBV3-2
d_gene: NA
CDR3nt: TGTGCCAGCAGCCATGGACAAGGCTACGAGCAGTACTTC
CDR3aa: CASSHGQGYEQYF

j_gene: TRBJ1-5
v_gene: TRBV21-1
d_gene: NA
CDR3nt: TGTGCAGCAGCAACTACCAAATCAGGGTGCAATCAGCCCCAGCATTTT
CDR3aa: CAAATTKSGCNQPQHF

j_gene: TRBJ2-7
v_gene: TRBV6-5
d_gene: NA
CDR3nt: TGTGCCAGCAGTTTCCGGGGTCTAGGCGAGCAGTACTTC
CDR3aa: CASSFRGLGEQYF

j_gene: TRBJ2-2
v_gene: TRBV11-2
d_gene: NA
CDR3nt: TGTGCCAGCAGCTTAGAACAGTTAACCGGGGAGCTGTTTTTT
CDR3aa: CASSLEQLTGELFF